This T cell receptor beta chain stems from a study of shared clonotypes between healthy human individuals. It was across several immunoSEQ plates that each subset's genomic DNA was evenly split. Data came from immunoSEQ multiplex PCR; TCRdb stores just in-frame clones and leaves some out. Here the sample spans about 2.4 million clones, over 85% being singletons. Findings and caveats of the study: What naive subsets generally showed was a larger estimated richness than memory subsets showed. Sharing of clonotypes among donors was expected to vary with sequencing depth. Though the depth was large, rarefaction showed that sorted-subset sequencing was incomplete.

There are 14 residues in the CDR3. V was clipped by 7 bases and J by 16 bases; unmatched bases: 20. CDR1 is SGHRS, CDR2 YFSETQ, per germline. Notes on this clone: What it recognizes is unknown.

The clonotype originates from a man aged 18 to 35 in good health. Some clones in this sample may be carry-over from other donors' samples. Material: naive CD4+ T cells from PBMCs. The subset: CD45RA+ positively selected. This rearrangement joins TRBV5-1 to TRBJ2-1; the match to TRBD2 covers 7 bases. In DNA form, the CDR3 reads TGCGCCAGCGCTCCGGGGGAGGGGACCCCCTCAATATTCTTC. This sequence encodes CASAPGEGTPSIFF.